The T cell receptor beta chain under discussion was sequenced for a study of blood T cell repertoires in COVID-19. Clones were sequenced by immunoSEQ multiplex PCR, and TCRdb holds only the in-frame ones, with some missing. The data hold some 380,000 clones, with approximately 86% observed a single time. This clone was seen only once. This CDR3 region has 16 residues. Germline CDR1 SGHVS, CDR2 FQNEAQ. Unmatched junction bases numbered 6, after V lost 5 bases and J lost 2 bases. This clonotype was sampled from a woman aged 35 to 49 with acute COVID-19. This sequence joins TRBV7-8 and TRBJ2-3; 11 bases are a match to TRBD2. Sequencing used PBMCs or T cells enriched from blood (not recorded which). The CDR3 sequence: CASSEGTSGVTDTQYF. The DNA for the CDR3 is TGTGCCAGCAGCGAAGGGACTAGCGGTGTCACAGATACGCAGTATTTT.